What follows are 17 T cell receptor beta chains derived from one specimen sequenced in a study of Graves' ophthalmopathy and Graves' hyperthyroidism. RNA served as the template for amplifying TCR beta CDR3 regions. RT-PCR was first run with HTBI primers, then multiplex PCR in a second round. TCRdb processed the multiplex PCR reads anew with MiXCR; each CDR3 protein has one entry. The table has around 1,200,000 distinct CDR3 sequences, about 35% seen once. Sequenced material: peripheral blood or thyroid tissue (not recorded which). The receptor source for this set is an adult man with Graves' hyperthyroidism.

This clonotype turned up a few times. This chain connects TRBV18 to TRBJ2-5, with 11 bases that match TRBD1. The CDR3 length is 16 residues. The junction had 4 bases not matched to a gene; V was cut back by 0 bases and J by 4 bases. The germline CDR1 and CDR2 sequences are KGHSH and LQKENI. The CDR3 is CASSPPSGTGGETQYF. Written as DNA, the CDR3 is TGTGCCAGCTCACCACCGTCTGGGACAGGGGGAGAGACCCAGTACTTC.

This clonotype was seen more than once but under ten times. This CDR3 reads CASRDDRGKYEQYF. CDR3 in DNA: TGCGCCAGCAGGGACGACAGGGGGAAATACGAGCAGTACTTC. The chain combines TRBV5-1 with TRBJ2-7, with 9 bases that match TRBD1. Losses at the gene ends were 5 bases for V and 4 bases for J; bases not matched to a gene: 7. This CDR3 region has 14 residues. The germline CDR1 and CDR2 sequences are SGHRS and YFSETQ.

There are a few counts of this clonotype. This chain joins TRBV10-3 and TRBJ2-7; 7 bases agree with TRBD1. This CDR3 is built from 14 residues. The V gene end was trimmed by 10 bases and the J gene end by 2 bases; junction bases not matched to a gene: 11. CDR1 is ENHRY, CDR2 SYGVKD, per germline. Here the CDR3 DNA reads TGTGCCAGCAAGATTCCGGGACAGACCTACGAGCAGTACTTC. Translating gives CASKIPGQTYEQYF.

This clonotype was detected only a few times. Here the CDR3 DNA reads TGTGCCAGTTATGACAGCTCCTACGAGCAGTACTTC. This translates into CASYDSSYEQYF. The chain combines TRBV28 with TRBJ2-7, with D possibly being TRBD1 (5 bases). Trimming removed 9 bases at V and 0 bases at J, with 9 bases between. The CDR3 has 12 amino acids. Germline V gives CDR1 MDHEN, CDR2 SYDVKM.

Worth noting for this clonotype: This may be a read error, as it is one base from a much larger clone. This rearrangement joins TRBV7-2 to TRBJ1-4; maybe TRBD1 (6 bases). Between the trimmed V and J ends, which lost 4 bases and 4 bases, there was a span of 22 bases. This CDR3 has 18 amino acids. Germline CDR1 reads SGHTA; CDR2 reads FQGNSA. CDR3 protein: CASSSPGRQEGGNEKLFF. CDR3 nucleotides: TGTGCCAGCAGCTCGCCGGGCCGCCAAGAGGGGGGTAATGAAAAACTGTTTTTT.

In its sample, this clonotype was seen many times. This chain uses TRBV29-1 with TRBJ2-7; 14 bases agree with TRBD2. With 6 bases clipped from V and 4 bases from J, the junction kept 11 bases outside the gene matches. The CDR3 sequence is 16 residues long. Germline values: CDR1 SQVTM, CDR2 ANQGSEA. DNA of the CDR3: TGCAGCGTAACGGGACTAGCGGGAGCCCGAGGGTACGAGCAGTACTTC. It translates to CSVTGLAGARGYEQYF.

The V gene is TRBV29-1, the J gene TRBJ1-4, with D possibly TRBD1 on 5 matching bases. Germline CDR1 and CDR2: SQVTM and ANQGSEA. V was clipped by 1 base and J by 0 bases, with 15 bases between them. The CDR3 runs 17 residues. This CDR3 reads CSVEGGRGHATNEKLFF. The CDR3 region has the DNA TGCAGCGTTGAAGGGGGTAGGGGCCATGCAACTAATGAAAAACTGTTTTTT.

The table lists this clonotype with many counts. The chain carries TRBV10-3 and TRBJ1-1; 11 bases align to TRBD1. Germline-derived CDR1 and CDR2 are ENHRY and SYGVKD. The ends lost 2 bases at V and 5 bases at J; junction bases unmatched: 7. The CDR3 has 16 amino acids. The CDR3 nucleotides read TGTGCCATCAGTGAGGGACAGGGGGCAATTACGACTGAAGCTTTCTTT. Protein product: CAISEGQGAITTEAFF.

In regard to this clonotype: One end of the junction does not line up with germline, which may come from a read error. CDR3 region: CASSAQGRETQYF. DNA for the CDR3: TGCGCCAGCAGCGCCCAGGGGAGGGAGACCCAGTACTTC. V is TRBV9 and J is TRBJ2-5; D may correspond to TRBD1 or TRBD2 (6 bases each). Germline values: CDR1 SGDLS, CDR2 YYNGEE. This CDR3 contains 13 residues.

This clonotype was picked up many times. The junction departs from germline at one end; a sequencing error may be responsible. V is TRBV20-1 and J is TRBJ2-7; 8 nucleotides agree with TRBD2. Germline CDR1 reads DFQATT; CDR2 reads SNEGSKA (reference sequence). CDR3 length equals 13 residues. CDR3 bases: TGCAGTGCTATGGACTTATCGGGAGGGCCTAGTGGCTTC. Protein product: CSAMDLSGGPSGF.

This clonotype was counted ten times or more. This chain joins TRBV20-1 and TRBJ2-5; 7 bases are shared with TRBD1. V dropped 6 bases and J dropped 5; count of bases not matched to a gene: 6. The CDR3 spans 12 residues. Germline-derived CDR1 and CDR2 are DFQATT and SNEGSKA (reference sequence). The CDR3 sequence is CSAKDRAETQYF. The CDR3 region has the DNA TGCAGTGCCAAAGACAGGGCGGAGACCCAGTACTTC.

The V gene is TRBV2, the J gene TRBJ2-3, with a weak D call TRBD1 (5 bases). The ends were cut back, 6 bases at V and 4 bases at J, with 8 bases in the middle. CDR3 size: 12 residues. Germline CDR1 SNHLY, CDR2 FYNNEI. CDR3 sequence reads: CASSSGPDTQYF. DNA for the CDR3: TGTGCCAGCAGCTCAGGGCCAGATACGCAGTATTTT.

There are a few counts of this clonotype. The J gene is TRBJ2-7, the V gene TRBV6-5; maybe TRBD2 (6 bases). V was clipped by 6 bases and J by 9 bases, with 12 bases between them. Germline CDR1 reads MNHEY; CDR2 reads SVGAGI. This CDR3 is 11 amino acids long. In DNA, the CDR3 is TGTGCCAGCAGAACGGAGGGGTGGCAGTACTTC. Its translation is CASRTEGWQYF.

The CDR3 sequence is CASSRVAGGNYEQYF. The CDR3 nucleotides are TGTGCCAGCAGCCGAGTAGCGGGAGGAAACTACGAGCAGTACTTC. The V and J genes are TRBV7-2 and TRBJ2-7; TRBD2 matches at 10 bases. The J segment lost 3 bases and the V segment lost 5 bases, leaving 7 bases of the junction unmatched. The CDR3 is made up of 15 amino acids. Looked up from germline, CDR1 is SGHTA and CDR2 is FQGNSA.

V and J are TRBV7-2 and TRBJ1-3; D is ambiguous. V was trimmed by 4 bases and J by 7 bases, leaving 5 bases between them. The CDR3 is 11 amino acids. In germline, CDR1 is SGHTA, CDR2 FQGNSA. The CDR3 DNA reads TGTGCCAGCAGCTCACAGAACACCATATATTTT. Protein product: CASSSQNTIYF.

This clonotype was detected only a few times. CDR3 coding DNA: TGTGCCACCAGCAGAGCCGGGACAGGGGATTCACCCCTCCACTTT. It yields the protein CATSRAGTGDSPLHF. The rearrangement joins TRBV15 to TRBJ1-6, with 10 nucleotides matching TRBD1. The length of the CDR3 is 15 residues. Per the germline V gene, CDR1 is LNHNV and CDR2 is YYDKDF (reference sequence). V was clipped by 1 base and J by 8 bases; unmatched bases: 2.

The chain combines TRBV29-1 with TRBJ1-1, with 10 positions matching TRBD1. The germline V gene has CDR1 SQVTM and CDR2 ANQGSEA. J lost 11 bases, V lost 7 bases, and 13 bases had no gene match. This CDR3 region has 13 residues. DNA of the CDR3: TGCAGCGCATCCGGGACAGGGGACAATGAGGCTTTCTTT. This gives the protein CSASGTGDNEAFF.